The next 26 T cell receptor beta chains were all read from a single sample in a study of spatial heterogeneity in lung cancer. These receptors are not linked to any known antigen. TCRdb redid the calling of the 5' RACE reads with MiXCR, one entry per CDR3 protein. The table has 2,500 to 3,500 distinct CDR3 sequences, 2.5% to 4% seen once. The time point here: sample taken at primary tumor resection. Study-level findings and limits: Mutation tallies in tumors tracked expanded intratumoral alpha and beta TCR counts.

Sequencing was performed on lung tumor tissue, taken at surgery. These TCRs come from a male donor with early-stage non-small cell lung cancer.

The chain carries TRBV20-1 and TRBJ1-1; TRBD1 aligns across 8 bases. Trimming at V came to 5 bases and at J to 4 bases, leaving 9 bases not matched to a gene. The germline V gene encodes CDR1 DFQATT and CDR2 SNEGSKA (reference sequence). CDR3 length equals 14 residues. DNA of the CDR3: TGCAGTGCTTATGACAGGGGCAGAGGCACTGAAGCTTTCTTT. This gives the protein CSAYDRGRGTEAFF.

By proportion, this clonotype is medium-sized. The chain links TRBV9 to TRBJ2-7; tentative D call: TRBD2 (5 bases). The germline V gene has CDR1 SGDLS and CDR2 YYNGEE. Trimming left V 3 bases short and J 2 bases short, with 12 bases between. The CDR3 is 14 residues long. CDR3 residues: CASSADGGPYEQYF. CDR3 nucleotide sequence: TGTGCCAGCAGCGCCGACGGAGGACCCTACGAGCAGTACTTC.

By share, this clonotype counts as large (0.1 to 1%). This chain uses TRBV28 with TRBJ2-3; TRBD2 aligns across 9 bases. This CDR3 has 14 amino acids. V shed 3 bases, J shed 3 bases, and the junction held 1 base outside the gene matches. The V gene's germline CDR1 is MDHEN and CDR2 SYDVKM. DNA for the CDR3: TGTGCCAGCAGTTTCCTAGCGGGGACAGATACGCAGTATTTT. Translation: CASSFLAGTDTQYF.

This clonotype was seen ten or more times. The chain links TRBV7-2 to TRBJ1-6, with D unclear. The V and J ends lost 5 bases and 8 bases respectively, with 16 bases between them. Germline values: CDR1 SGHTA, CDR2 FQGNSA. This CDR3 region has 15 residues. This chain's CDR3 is CASSPARGTHSPLHF. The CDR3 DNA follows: TGTGCCAGCAGCCCCGCCCGTGGTACCCATTCACCCCTCCACTTT.

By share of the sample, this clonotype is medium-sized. The CDR3, as DNA: TGTGCCAGCAGCTCAAACCAGGGGGCAAGCACTGAAGCTTTCTTT. Amino acid sequence: CASSSNQGASTEAFF. The chain couples TRBV6-5 to TRBJ1-1; TRBD1 matches 8 bases. Trimming took 6 bases from V and 4 from J; bases not matched to a gene: 10. CDR1 MNHEY and CDR2 SVGAGI come from the germline V gene. There are 15 residues in the CDR3.

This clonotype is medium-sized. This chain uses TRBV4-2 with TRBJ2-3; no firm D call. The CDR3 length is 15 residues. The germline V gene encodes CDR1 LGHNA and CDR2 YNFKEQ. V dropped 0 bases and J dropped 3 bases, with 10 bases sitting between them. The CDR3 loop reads CASSQERRLTDTQYF. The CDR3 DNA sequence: TGTGCCAGCAGCCAAGAACGGAGACTTACAGATACGCAGTATTTT.

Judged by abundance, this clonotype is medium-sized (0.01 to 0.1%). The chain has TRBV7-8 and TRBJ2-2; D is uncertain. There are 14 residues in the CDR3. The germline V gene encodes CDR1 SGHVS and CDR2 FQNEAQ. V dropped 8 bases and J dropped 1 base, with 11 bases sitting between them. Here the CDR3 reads CASPVGRNTGELFF. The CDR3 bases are TGTGCCAGCCCCGTGGGTCGGAACACCGGGGAGCTGTTTTTT.

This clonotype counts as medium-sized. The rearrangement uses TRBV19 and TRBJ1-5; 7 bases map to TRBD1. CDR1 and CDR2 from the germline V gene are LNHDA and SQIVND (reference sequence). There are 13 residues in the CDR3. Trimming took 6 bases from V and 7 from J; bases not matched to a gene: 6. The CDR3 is CASRVDREQPQHF. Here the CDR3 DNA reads TGTGCCAGTAGGGTAGACAGGGAACAGCCCCAGCATTTT.

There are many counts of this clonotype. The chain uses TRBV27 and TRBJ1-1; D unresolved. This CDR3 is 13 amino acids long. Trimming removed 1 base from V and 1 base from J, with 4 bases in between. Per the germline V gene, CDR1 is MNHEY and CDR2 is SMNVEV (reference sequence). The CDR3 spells CASSLYRNTEAFF. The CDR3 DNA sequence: TGTGCCAGCAGTTTATACAGGAACACTGAAGCTTTCTTT.

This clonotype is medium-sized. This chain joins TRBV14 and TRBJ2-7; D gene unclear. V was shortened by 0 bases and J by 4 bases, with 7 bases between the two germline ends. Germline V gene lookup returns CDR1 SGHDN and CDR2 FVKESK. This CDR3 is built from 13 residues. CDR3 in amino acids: CASSQDQTYEQYV. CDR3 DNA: TGTGCCAGCAGCCAAGATCAAACATACGAGCAGTACGTC.

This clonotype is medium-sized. CDR3 DNA sequence: TGTGCCAGCAGCTTATGGGACTTCCAAGAGACCCAGTACTTC. It is translated as CASSLWDFQETQYF. The chain uses TRBV11-2 and TRBJ2-5; weak D call: TRBD2 (6 bases). The CDR3 covers 14 residues. The V and J ends lost 2 bases and 1 base respectively, with 8 bases between them. Germline CDR1 and CDR2: SGHAT and FQNNGV.

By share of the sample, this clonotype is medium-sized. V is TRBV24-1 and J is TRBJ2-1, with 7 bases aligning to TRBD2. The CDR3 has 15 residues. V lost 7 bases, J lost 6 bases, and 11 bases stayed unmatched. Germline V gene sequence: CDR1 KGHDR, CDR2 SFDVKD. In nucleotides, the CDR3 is TGTGCCACCAGCCGAGGGCCACGCGGGAGCAATGAGCAGTTCTTC. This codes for CATSRGPRGSNEQFF.

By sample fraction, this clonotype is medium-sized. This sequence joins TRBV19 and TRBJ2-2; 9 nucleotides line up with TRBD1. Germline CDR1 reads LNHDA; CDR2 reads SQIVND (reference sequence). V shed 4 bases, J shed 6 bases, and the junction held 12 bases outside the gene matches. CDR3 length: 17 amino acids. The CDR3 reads CASSTPSGTGTAGELFF. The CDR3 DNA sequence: TGTGCCAGTAGTACCCCCTCCGGGACAGGGACGGCCGGGGAGCTGTTTTTT.

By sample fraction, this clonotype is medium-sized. For the CDR3, the DNA is TGCGCCAGCAGCTTGCATGATGAGCAGTTCTTC. It encodes CASSLHDEQFF. V and J are TRBV5-1 and TRBJ2-1, with no clear D. The CDR3 loop spans 11 amino acids. Germline assignment: CDR1 SGHRS and CDR2 YFSETQ. The V and J ends lost 1 base and 8 bases respectively, with 4 bases between them.

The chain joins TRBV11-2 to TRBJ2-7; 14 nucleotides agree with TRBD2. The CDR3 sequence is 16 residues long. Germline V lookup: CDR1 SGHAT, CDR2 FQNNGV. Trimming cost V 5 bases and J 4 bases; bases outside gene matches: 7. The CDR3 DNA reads TGTGCCAGCAGCCCTGGGACTAGCGGGAGCCGTTACGAGCAGTACTTC. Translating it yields CASSPGTSGSRYEQYF.

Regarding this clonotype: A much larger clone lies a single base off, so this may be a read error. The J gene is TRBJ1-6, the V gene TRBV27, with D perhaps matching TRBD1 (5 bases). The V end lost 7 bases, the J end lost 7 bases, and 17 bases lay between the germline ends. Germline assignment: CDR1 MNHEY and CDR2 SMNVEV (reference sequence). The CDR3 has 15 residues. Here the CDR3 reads CASKPSRVGNSPLHF. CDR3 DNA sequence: TGTGCCAGCAAGCCAAGCAGGGTAGGGAATTCACCCCTCCACTTT.

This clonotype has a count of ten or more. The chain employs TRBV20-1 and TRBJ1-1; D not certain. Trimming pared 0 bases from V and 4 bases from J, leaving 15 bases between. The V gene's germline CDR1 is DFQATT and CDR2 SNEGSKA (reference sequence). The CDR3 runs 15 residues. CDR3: CSARDLGGPGTEAFF. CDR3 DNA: TGCAGTGCTAGAGATTTGGGCGGGCCTGGCACTGAAGCTTTCTTT.

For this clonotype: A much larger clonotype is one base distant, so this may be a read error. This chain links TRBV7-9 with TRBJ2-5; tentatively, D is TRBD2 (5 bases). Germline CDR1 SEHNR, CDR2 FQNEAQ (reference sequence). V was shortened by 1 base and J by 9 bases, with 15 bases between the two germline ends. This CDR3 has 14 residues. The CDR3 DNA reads TGTGCCAGCAGCTTAGACCCGGTGGTCGGGGCCCAGTACTTC. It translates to CASSLDPVVGAQYF. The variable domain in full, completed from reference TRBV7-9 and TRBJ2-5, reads DTGVSQNPRHKITKRGQNVTFRCDPISEHNRLYWYRQTLGQGPEFLTYFQNEAQLEKSRLLSDRFSAERPKGSFSTLEIQRTEQGDSAMYLCASSLDPVVGAQYFGPGTRLLVL.

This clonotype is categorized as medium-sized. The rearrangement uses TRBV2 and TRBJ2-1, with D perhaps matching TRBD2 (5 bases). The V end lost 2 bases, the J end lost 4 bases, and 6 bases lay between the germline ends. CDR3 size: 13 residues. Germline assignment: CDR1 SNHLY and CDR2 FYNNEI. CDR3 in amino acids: CASSEREYNEQFF. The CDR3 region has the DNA TGTGCCAGCAGTGAAAGGGAGTACAATGAGCAGTTCTTC.

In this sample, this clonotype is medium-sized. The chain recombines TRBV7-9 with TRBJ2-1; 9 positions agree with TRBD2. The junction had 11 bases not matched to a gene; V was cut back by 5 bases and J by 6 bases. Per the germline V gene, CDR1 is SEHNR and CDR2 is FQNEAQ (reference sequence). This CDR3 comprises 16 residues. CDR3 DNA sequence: TGTGCCAGCAGCGCCCCAGGGGGACTAGCTTCCAATGAGCAGTTCTTC. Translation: CASSAPGGLASNEQFF.

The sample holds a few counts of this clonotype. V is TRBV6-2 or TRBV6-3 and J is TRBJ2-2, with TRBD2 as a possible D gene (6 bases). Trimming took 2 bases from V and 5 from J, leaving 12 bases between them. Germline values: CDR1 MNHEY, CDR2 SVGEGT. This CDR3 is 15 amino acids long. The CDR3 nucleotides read TGTGCCAGCAGTTACCGGGCGGGGAGGACCGGGGAGCTGTTTTTT. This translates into CASSYRAGRTGELFF.

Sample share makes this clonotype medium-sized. The CDR3 DNA sequence: TGTGCCAGCAGCACCTTGAGGGAAGAGACCCAGTACTTC. It yields the protein CASSTLREETQYF. The chain is built from TRBV5-4 and TRBJ2-5, with D possibly TRBD2 on 5 matching bases. The CDR3 spans 13 residues. Germline lookup yields CDR1 SGHNT and CDR2 YYREEE (reference sequence). Trimming left V 4 bases short and J 3 bases short, with 10 bases between. The complete variable domain, with remaining parts taken from reference TRBV5-4 and TRBJ2-5, reads ETGVTQSPTHLIKTRGQQVTLRCSSQSGHNTVSWYQQALGQGPQFIFQYYREEENGRGNFPPRFSGLQFPNYSSELNVNALELDDSALYLCASSTLREETQYFGPGTRLLVL.

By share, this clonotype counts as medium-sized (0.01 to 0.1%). The CDR3: CASSLLGGQINYGYTF. The CDR3 DNA reads TGTGCCAGCAGCCTGTTAGGGGGACAGATTAACTATGGCTACACCTTC. V is TRBV7-2 and J is TRBJ1-2; 7 bases map to TRBD1. Per the germline V gene, CDR1 is SGHTA and CDR2 is FQGNSA. V was clipped by 5 bases and J by 1 base; unmatched bases: 10. The CDR3 sequence is 16 residues long.

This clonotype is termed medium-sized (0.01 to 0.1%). The CDR3 region has the DNA TGCAGTGCTAGAGGGTTCCGGCTAGCGGGGCTCACAGATACGCAGTATTTT. This encodes CSARGFRLAGLTDTQYF. The chain joins TRBV20-1 to TRBJ2-3, with 9 bases aligning to TRBD2. Unmatched junction bases numbered 10, after V lost 1 base and J lost 2 bases. The V gene's germline CDR1 is DFQATT and CDR2 SNEGSKA (reference sequence). This CDR3 spans 17 amino acids.

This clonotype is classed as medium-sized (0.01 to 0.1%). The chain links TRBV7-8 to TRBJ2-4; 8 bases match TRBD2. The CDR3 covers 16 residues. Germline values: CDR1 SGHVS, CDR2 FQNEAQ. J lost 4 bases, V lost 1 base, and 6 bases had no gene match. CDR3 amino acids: CASSLGGGTSKNIQYF. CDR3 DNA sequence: TGTGCCAGCAGCTTAGGAGGTGGGACTAGTAAAAACATTCAGTACTTC. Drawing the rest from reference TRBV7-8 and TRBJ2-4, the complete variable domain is GAGVSQSPRYKVAKRGQDVALRCDPISGHVSLFWYQQALGQGPEFLTYFQNEAQLDKSGLPSDRFFAERPEGSVSTLKIQRTQQEDSAVYLCASSLGGGTSKNIQYFGAGTRLSVL.

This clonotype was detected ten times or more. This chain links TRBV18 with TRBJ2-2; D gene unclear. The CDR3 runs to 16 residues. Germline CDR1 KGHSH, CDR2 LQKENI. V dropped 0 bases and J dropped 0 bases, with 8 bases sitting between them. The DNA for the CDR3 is TGTGCCAGCTCACCACCGCTGGTAACGAACACCGGGGAGCTGTTTTTT. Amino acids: CASSPPLVTNTGELFF.